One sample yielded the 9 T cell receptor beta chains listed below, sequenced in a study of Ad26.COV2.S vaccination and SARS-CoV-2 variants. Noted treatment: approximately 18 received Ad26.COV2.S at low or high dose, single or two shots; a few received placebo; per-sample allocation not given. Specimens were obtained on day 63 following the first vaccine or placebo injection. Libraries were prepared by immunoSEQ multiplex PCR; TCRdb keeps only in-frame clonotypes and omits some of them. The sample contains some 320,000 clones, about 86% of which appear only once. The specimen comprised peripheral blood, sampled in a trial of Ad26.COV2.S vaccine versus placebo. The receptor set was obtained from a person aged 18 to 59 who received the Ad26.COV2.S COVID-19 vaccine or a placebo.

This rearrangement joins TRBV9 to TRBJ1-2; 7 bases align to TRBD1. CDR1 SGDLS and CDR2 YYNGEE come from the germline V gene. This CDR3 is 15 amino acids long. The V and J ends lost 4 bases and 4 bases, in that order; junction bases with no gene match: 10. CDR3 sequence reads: CASSTDPRDSYGYTF. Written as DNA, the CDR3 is TGTGCCAGCAGCACGGATCCCCGGGACAGCTATGGCTACACCTTC.

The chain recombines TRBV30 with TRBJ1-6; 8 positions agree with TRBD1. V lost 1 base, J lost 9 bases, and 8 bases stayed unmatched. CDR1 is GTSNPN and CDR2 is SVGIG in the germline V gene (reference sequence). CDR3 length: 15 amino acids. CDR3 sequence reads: CAWSGRGTGGSPLHF. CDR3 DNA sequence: TGTGCCTGGAGTGGGAGGGGGACAGGAGGTTCACCCCTCCACTTT. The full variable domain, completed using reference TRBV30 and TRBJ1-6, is SQTIHQWPATLVQPVGSPLSLECTVEGTSNPNLYWYRQAAGRGLQLLFYSVGIGQISSEVPQNLSASRPQDRQFILSSKKLLLSDSGFYLCAWSGRGTGGSPLHFGNGTRLTVT.

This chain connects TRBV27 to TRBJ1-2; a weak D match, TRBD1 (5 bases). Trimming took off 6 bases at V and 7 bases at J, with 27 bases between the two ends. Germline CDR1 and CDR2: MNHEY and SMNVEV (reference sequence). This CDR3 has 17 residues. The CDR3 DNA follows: TGTGCCAGCAGCTACAGGCCACCTTACGGCGGCGTTCCTGGCTACACCTTC. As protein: CASSYRPPYGGVPGYTF.

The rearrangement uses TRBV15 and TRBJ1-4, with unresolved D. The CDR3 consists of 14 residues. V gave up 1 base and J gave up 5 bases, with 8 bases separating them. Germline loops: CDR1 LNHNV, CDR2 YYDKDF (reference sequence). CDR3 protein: CATSRVGVNEKLFF. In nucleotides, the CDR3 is TGTGCCACCAGCAGAGTCGGGGTGAATGAAAAACTGTTTTTT.

For the CDR3, the DNA is TGTGCCAGCAGCTTGGTTTCCAAGTACACTGAAGCTTTCTTT. This codes for CASSLVSKYTEAFF. The V and J genes are TRBV5-6 and TRBJ1-1; D not resolved. Germline V lookup: CDR1 SGHDT, CDR2 YYEEEE. The V end lost 0 bases, the J end lost 3 bases, and 9 bases lay between the germline ends. The CDR3 has 14 amino acids.

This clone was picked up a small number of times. In DNA form, the CDR3 reads TGTGCCAGTAGTATGACAGGACGATATGGCTACACCTTC. The encoded protein is CASSMTGRYGYTF. The V and J genes are TRBV19 and TRBJ1-2; possible D gene TRBD1, 6 bases. With 3 bases removed from V and 5 bases from J, the gap between germline ends came to 10 bases. Germline-derived CDR1 and CDR2 are LNHDA and SQIVND (reference sequence). This CDR3 contains 13 residues.

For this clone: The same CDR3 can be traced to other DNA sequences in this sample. This chain's CDR3 is CAISESSYEQYF. The CDR3 DNA follows: TGTGCCATCAGTGAGAGTTCCTACGAGCAGTACTTC. V gene TRBV10-3 combines with J gene TRBJ2-7; D gene ambiguous. This CDR3 is 12 amino acids long. Germline V gene lookup returns CDR1 ENHRY and CDR2 SYGVKD. V was clipped by 2 bases and J by 1 base, with 3 bases between them.

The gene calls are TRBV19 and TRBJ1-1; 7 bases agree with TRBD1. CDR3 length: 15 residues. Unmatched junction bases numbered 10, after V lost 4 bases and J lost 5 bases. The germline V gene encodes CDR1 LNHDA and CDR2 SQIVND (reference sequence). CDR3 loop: CASSTTFDRVTEAFF. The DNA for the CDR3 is TGTGCCAGTAGTACAACCTTTGACAGGGTGACTGAAGCTTTCTTT.

DNA for the CDR3: TGTGCCAGCAGCTTCGAGGGCGGGAACACTGAAGCTTTCTTT. It yields the protein CASSFEGGNTEAFF. The V call is TRBV11-2, the J call TRBJ1-1, with no clear D. The CDR3 spans 14 residues. Germline V CDR1 and CDR2: SGHAT, FQNNGV. V lost 3 bases, J lost 1 base, and 9 bases lay in between.